This T cell receptor beta chain was retrieved from a study of T cells in localized non-small cell lung cancer. Points from the study as a whole: Paired adjacent lung recovered a median approximately 62 of the top 100 tumor clones. It remains possible that heterogeneity exists, since only one tumor region was sequenced.

Germline CDR1 and CDR2: LGHNA and YNFKEQ. This CDR3 comprises 16 residues. V was cut by 1 base and J by 2 bases, with 12 bases left in between. Note on this clone: Its cognate antigen is unknown.

Clones were sequenced by immunoSEQ multiplex PCR, and TCRdb holds only the in-frame ones, with some missing. The sample holds tens of thousands of clones; more than 75% are singletons and the top ten take 10% to 15%. The chain uses TRBV4-2 and TRBJ2-1, with D tentatively TRBD1 or TRBD2 (6 bases each). This sequence originates from an older female donor with stage III squamous cell lung carcinoma. This specimen was peripheral blood, taken before any cancer treatment. The CDR3 spells CASSQGGGRAYNEQFF. The CDR3, as DNA: TGTGCCAGCAGCCAAGGAGGGGGGAGAGCCTACAATGAGCAGTTCTTC.